This is a list of T cell receptor beta chains from one sample in a study of blood T cell repertoires in COVID-19. Using immunoSEQ multiplex PCR, the repertoire was profiled, and TCRdb retains in-frame clones only, with some absent. The profile shows some 110,000 clones, around 80% of them singletons. The sample consisted of peripheral blood. The receptors here all came from a man aged 65 to 79 with acute or convalescent COVID-19. Each CDR3 is given with its conserved first and last residue. A D gene is named only where the DNA matches it firmly. The size of a clone is reported for some rows only, either as once, few or many, or as a class for expanded clones.

TRBJ1-2	-	TRBD1	TRBV19	TGTGCCAGTAGCGGCGGGGACAGGGTATTGAACAACTATGGCTACACCTTC	CASSGGDRVLNNYGYTF
TRBJ1-2	few	-	TRBV7-9	TGTGCCAGCAGCGAGGGACAATACTATGGCTACACCTTC	CASSEGQYYGYTF
TRBJ1-5	-	-	TRBV7-2	TGTGCCAGCAGCTTAGTTGGCGGGGGGGCTACCAATCAGCCCCAGCATTTT	CASSLVGGGATNQPQHF
TRBJ2-6	-	TRBD2	TRBV7-3	TGTGCCAGCAGCTTATACTCCATAGCGGGAGGGCTAGCCGGGGCCAACGTCCTGACTTTC	CASSLYSIAGGLAGANVLTF
TRBJ2-5	-	TRBD1	TRBV2	TGTGCCAGCAGGTTTCAGACAGGGGAAGAGACCCAGTACTTC	CASRFQTGEETQYF
TRBJ2-3	-	-	TRBV7-9	TGTGCCAGCAGCCAACAAGATACGCAGTATTTT	CASSQQDTQYF
TRBJ1-1	few	-	TRBV10-1	TGCGCCAGCAGTGCCGGCGGTTCGAACACTGAAGCTTTCTTT	CASSAGGSNTEAFF
TRBJ2-7	-	-	TRBV3-1/TRBV3-2	TGTGCCAGCAGCCAAGATCTGATAGGACTCGAGCAGTACTTC	CASSQDLIGLEQYF
TRBJ1-3	-	-	TRBV6-5	TGTGCCAGTATCAGCGGTGGAAACACCATATATTTT	CASISGGNTIYF
TRBJ2-7	-	-	TRBV4-3	TGCGCCAGCAGCCAATTCGTAGCCTACGAGCAGTACTTC	CASSQFVAYEQYF
TRBJ2-1	-	-	TRBV29-1	TGCAGCGTTCATCAGGGCTACAATGAGCAGTTCTTC	CSVHQGYNEQFF
TRBJ1-2	-	-	TRBV30	TGTGCCTGGAGGGCGGAAGCTAACTATGGCTACACCTTC	CAWRAEANYGYTF
TRBJ2-5	-	-	TRBV30	TGTGCCTGGAGTGTGGGAGAAGAGACCCAGTACTTC	CAWSVGEETQYF
TRBJ1-2	-	TRBD1	TRBV5-1	TGCGCCAGCAGCTCCCGGGGACAGGGCTATGGCTACACCTTC	CASSSRGQGYGYTF
TRBJ1-1	once	-	TRBV12-3/TRBV12-4	TGTGCCAGCAGTCGACAGGTTCGTGAAGCTTTCTTT	CASSRQVREAFF
TRBJ2-2	once	-	TRBV10-3	TGTGCCATCAACCAGGCAGCGAACACCGGGGAGCTGTTTTTT	CAINQAANTGELFF
TRBJ2-7	-	TRBD1	TRBV6-5	TGTGCCAGCAGTTACACCGGGACAGGGCCCCTCGAGCAGTACTTC	CASSYTGTGPLEQYF
TRBJ1-4	-	-	TRBV18	TGTGCCAGCTCACCAAGACAGGAGGCAACTAATGAAAAACTGTTTTTT	CASSPRQEATNEKLFF
TRBJ2-2	-	-	TRBV7-2	TGTGCCAGCAGCTACCGGGGGGCGGCGTCCGGGGAGCTGTTTTTT	CASSYRGAASGELFF
TRBJ2-7	-	TRBD2	TRBV15	TGTGCCACCAGCCCCCGGACTAGCGGAATATACGAGCAGTACTTC	CATSPRTSGIYEQYF
TRBJ2-5	-	-	TRBV28	TGTGCCAGCAGTTTGGCTGACCCGGGACTCCGGACGTCCCAGTACTTC	CASSLADPGLRTSQYF
TRBJ2-5	-	TRBD1	TRBV4-2	TGTGCCAGCAGCCAGGGACAGGCCCAAGAGACCCAGTACTTC	CASSQGQAQETQYF
TRBJ2-5	-	TRBD1	TRBV9	TGTGCCAGCAGCGTAGAACAGGGGGTTCAAGAGACCCAGTACTTC	CASSVEQGVQETQYF
TRBJ2-3	-	TRBD1	TRBV5-4	TGTGCCAGCAGCTTGACCCAGGGGGTAGGCACAGATACGCAGTATTTT	CASSLTQGVGTDTQYF
TRBJ1-5	-	TRBD1	TRBV19	TGTGCCAGTAGCCTAGGTAGGACAGGGAATAGCAATCAGCCCCAGCATTTT	CASSLGRTGNSNQPQHF
TRBJ2-7	-	TRBD1	TRBV5-1	TGCGCCAGCAGTCCGGCAGGGGGCGATTTTGGAGAGCAGTACTTC	CASSPAGGDFGEQYF
TRBJ2-1	-	-	TRBV9	TGTGCCAGCAGTGAGTCGGGAGTTTCATACAATGAGCAGTTCTTC	CASSESGVSYNEQFF
TRBJ1-3	-	-	TRBV5-6	TGTGCCAGCAGCTTGCTGGCCTCTGGAAACACCATATATTTT	CASSLLASGNTIYF
TRBJ2-3	-	TRBD2	TRBV4-1	TGCGCCAGCAGCCACAGCGGGAGGGCCCGGACAGATACGCAGTATTTT	CASSHSGRARTDTQYF
TRBJ1-2	few	-	TRBV6-4	TGTGCCAGCAGTGACTCCCCGGCAGGGTACTATGGCTACACCTTC	CASSDSPAGYYGYTF
TRBJ2-2	-	TRBD1	TRBV5-1	TGCGCCAGCAGCACCGGGACAGGCCCTCGCCCCGGGGAGCTGTTTTTT	CASSTGTGPRPGELFF
TRBJ2-5	-	-	TRBV2	TGTGCCAGCAGTCTCAGAGGGAGGGAGACCCAGTACTTC	CASSLRGRETQYF
TRBJ1-6	-	-	TRBV7-3	TGTGCCAGCAGCTTACTAGCGGGAGACAATTCACCCCTCCACTTT	CASSLLAGDNSPLHF
TRBJ2-1	-	TRBD2	TRBV13	TGTGCCAGCAAGGGACTAGCGGGAGTTGGTAATGAGCAGTTCTTC	CASKGLAGVGNEQFF
TRBJ1-1	few	TRBD1	TRBV18	TGTGCCAGCTCACCAGCAGGGGGCGCGTATCGTTCTTCGGACACTGAAGCTTTCTTT	CASSPAGGAYRSSDTEAFF
TRBJ1-4	-	-	TRBV3-1/TRBV3-2	TGTGCCAGCAGCCAAGATGCTGCCGGATGGGCAAAACTGTTTTTT	CASSQDAAGWAKLFF
TRBJ2-4	few	-	TRBV5-1	TGCGCCAGCAGCCTCAATCCCACAGGGAGAGCCAAAAACATTCAGTACTTC	CASSLNPTGRAKNIQYF
TRBJ2-7	-	TRBD1	TRBV19	TGTGCCAGTAGTAAGAGACAGGGTACTGACGAGCAGTACTTC	CASSKRQGTDEQYF
TRBJ1-5	-	-	TRBV5-8	TGTGCCAGCAGCTGGGACAACAATCAGCCCCAGCATTTT	CASSWDNNQPQHF
TRBJ2-1	few	TRBD2	TRBV27	TGTGCCACCTCGACTAGCGGGAGGTACAATGAGCAGTTCTTC	CATSTSGRYNEQFF
TRBJ2-5	-	TRBD1	TRBV11-3	TGTGCCAGCAGCTTCGGACAGGGAGGAACCCAGTACTTC	CASSFGQGGTQYF
TRBJ2-3	-	TRBD2	TRBV20-1	TGCAGTGCTAGTCGGCTAGCGGGAGGGGTGGATACGCAGTATTTT	CSASRLAGGVDTQYF